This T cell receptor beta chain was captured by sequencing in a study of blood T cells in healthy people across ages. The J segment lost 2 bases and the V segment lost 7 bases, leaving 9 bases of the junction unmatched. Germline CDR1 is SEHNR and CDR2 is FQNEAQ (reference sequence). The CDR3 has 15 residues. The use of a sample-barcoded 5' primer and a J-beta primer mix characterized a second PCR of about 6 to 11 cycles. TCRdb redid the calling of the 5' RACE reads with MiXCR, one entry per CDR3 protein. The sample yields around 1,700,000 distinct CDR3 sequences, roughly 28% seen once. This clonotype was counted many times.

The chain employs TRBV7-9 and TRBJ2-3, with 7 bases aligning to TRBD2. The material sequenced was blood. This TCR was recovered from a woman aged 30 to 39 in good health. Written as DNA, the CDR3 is TGTGCCAGCACCCAGGGCGGGAGAGCCACAGATACGCAGTATTTT. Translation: CASTQGGRATDTQYF.